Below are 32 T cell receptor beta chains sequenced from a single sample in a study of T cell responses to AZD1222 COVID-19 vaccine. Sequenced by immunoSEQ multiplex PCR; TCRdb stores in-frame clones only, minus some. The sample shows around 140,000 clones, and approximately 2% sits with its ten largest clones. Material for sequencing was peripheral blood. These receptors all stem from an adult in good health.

The CDR3 protein is CASSDIESWSYNSPLHF. The CDR3 coding sequence is TGTGCCAGCAGTGACATTGAGAGTTGGTCCTATAATTCACCCCTCCACTTT. The gene calls are TRBV6-1 and TRBJ1-6; D remains ambiguous. The germline V gene encodes CDR1 MNHNS and CDR2 SASEGT. The CDR3 has 17 residues. V lost 3 bases and J lost 1, with 13 bases in between.

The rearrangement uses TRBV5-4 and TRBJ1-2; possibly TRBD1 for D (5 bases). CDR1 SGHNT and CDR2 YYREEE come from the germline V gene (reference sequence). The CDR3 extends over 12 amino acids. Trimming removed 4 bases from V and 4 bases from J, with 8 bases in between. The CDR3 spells CASSRDVYGYTF. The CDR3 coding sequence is TGTGCCAGCAGCCGGGACGTCTATGGCTACACCTTC.

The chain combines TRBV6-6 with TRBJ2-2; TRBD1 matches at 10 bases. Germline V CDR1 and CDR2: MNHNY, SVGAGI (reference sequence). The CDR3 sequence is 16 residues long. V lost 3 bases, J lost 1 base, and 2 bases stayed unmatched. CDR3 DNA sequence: TGTGCCAGCAGTTATTGGGACAGGGGGAACACCGGGGAGCTGTTTTTT. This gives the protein CASSYWDRGNTGELFF.

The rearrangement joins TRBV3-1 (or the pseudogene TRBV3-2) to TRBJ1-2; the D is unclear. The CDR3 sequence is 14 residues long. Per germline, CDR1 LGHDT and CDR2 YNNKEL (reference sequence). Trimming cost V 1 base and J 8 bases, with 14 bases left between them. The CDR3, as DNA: TGTGCCAGCAGCCAAGGTACGGGTGTGGGCGGCTACACCTTC. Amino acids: CASSQGTGVGGYTF.

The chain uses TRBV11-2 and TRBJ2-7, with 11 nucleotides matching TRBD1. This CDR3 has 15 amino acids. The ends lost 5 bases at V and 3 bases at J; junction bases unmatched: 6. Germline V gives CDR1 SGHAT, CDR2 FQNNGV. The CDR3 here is CASSLIGTGGYEQYF. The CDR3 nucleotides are TGTGCCAGCAGCCTAATCGGGACAGGGGGCTACGAGCAGTACTTC. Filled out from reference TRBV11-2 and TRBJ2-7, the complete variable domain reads EAGVAQSPRYKIIEKRQSVAFWCNPISGHATLYWYQQILGQGPKLLIQFQNNGVVDDSQLPKDRFSAERLKGVDSTLKIQPAKLEDSAVYLCASSLIGTGGYEQYFGPGTRLTVT.

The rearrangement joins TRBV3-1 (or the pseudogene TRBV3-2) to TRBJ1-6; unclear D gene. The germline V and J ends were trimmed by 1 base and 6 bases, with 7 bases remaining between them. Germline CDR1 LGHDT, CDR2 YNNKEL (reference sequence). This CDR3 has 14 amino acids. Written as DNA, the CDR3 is TGTGCCAGCAGCCAAGCAGTGGGTAATTCACCCCTCCACTTT. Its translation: CASSQAVGNSPLHF.

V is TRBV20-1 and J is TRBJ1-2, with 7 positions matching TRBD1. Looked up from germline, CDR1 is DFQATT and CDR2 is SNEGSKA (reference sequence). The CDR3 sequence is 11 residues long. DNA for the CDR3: TGCGGGGTGACAGGGCCGTATGGCTACACCTTC. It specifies CGVTGPYGYTF.

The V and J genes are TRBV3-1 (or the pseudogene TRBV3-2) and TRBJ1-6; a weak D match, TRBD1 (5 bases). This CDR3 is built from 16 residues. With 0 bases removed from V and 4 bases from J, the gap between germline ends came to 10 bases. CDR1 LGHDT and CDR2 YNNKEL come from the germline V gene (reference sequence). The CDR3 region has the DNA TGTGCCAGCAGCCAAGATCATAAGGGGTATAATTCACCCCTCCACTTT. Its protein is CASSQDHKGYNSPLHF.

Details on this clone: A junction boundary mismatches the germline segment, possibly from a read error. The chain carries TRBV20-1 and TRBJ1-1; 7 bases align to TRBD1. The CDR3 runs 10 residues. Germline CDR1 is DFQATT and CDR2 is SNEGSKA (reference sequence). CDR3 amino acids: CSARNRDSPW. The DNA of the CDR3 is TGCAGTGCTAGAAACCGGGACAGTCCATGG.

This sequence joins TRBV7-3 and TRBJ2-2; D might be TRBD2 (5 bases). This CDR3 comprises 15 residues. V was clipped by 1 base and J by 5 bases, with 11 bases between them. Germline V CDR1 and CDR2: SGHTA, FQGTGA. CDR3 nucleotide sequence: TGTGCCAGCAGCTTAAACGGAGGTGTGACCGGGGAGCTGTTTTTT. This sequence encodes CASSLNGGVTGELFF. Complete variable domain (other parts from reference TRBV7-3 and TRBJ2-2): GAGVSQTPSNKVTEKGKYVELRCDPISGHTALYWYRQSLGQGPEFLIYFQGTGAADDSGLPNDRFFAVRPEGSVSTLKIQRTERGDSAVYLCASSLNGGVTGELFFGEGSRLTVL.

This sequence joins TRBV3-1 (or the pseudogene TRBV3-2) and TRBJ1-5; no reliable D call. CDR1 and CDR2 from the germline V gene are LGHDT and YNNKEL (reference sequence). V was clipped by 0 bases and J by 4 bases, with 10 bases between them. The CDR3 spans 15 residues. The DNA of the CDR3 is TGTGCCAGCAGCCAAGATCGGTCGGGGAATCAGCCCCAGCATTTT. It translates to CASSQDRSGNQPQHF.

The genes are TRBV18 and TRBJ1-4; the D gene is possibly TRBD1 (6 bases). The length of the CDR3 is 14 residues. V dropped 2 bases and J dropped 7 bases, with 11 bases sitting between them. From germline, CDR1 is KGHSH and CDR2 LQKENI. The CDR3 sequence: CASSPGGGGEKLFF. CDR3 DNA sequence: TGTGCCAGCTCACCAGGGGGCGGTGGTGAAAAACTGTTTTTT. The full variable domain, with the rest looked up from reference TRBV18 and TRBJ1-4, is NAGVMQNPRHLVRRRGQEARLRCSPMKGHSHVYWYRQLPEEGLKFMVYLQKENIIDESGMPKERFSAEFPKEGPSILRIQQVVRGDSAAYFCASSPGGGGEKLFFGSGTQLSVL.

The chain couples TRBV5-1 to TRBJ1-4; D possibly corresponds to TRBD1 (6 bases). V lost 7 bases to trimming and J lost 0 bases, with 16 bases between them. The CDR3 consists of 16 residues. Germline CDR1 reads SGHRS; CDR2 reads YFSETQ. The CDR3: CASRLQGLTTNEKLFF. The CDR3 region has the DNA TGCGCCAGCCGCCTACAGGGTTTAACAACTAATGAAAAACTGTTTTTT.

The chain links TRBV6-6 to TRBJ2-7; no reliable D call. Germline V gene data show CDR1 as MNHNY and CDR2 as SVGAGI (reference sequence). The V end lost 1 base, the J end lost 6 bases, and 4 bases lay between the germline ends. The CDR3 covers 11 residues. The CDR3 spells CASSYLIEQYF. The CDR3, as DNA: TGTGCCAGCAGTTACTTGATCGAGCAGTACTTC.

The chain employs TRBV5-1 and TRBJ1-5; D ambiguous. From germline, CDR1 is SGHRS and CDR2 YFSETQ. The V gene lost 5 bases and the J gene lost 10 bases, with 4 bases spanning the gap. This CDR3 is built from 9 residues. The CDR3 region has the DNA TGCGCCAGCAGTCCTCCCCAGCATTTT. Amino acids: CASSPPQHF.

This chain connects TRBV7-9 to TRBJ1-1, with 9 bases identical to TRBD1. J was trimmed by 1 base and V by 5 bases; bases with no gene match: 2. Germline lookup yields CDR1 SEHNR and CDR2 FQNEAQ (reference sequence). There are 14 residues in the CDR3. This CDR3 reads CASSEQGANTEAFF. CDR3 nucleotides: TGTGCCAGCAGCGAACAGGGGGCGAACACTGAAGCTTTCTTT. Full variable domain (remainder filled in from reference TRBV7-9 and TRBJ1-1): DTGVSQNPRHKITKRGQNVTFRCDPISEHNRLYWYRQTLGQGPEFLTYFQNEAQLEKSRLLSDRFSAERPKGSFSTLEIQRTEQGDSAMYLCASSEQGANTEAFFGQGTRLTVV.

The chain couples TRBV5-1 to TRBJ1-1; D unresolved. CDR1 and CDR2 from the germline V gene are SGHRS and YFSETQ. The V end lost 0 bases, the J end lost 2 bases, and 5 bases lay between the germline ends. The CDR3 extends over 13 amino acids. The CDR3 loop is CASSLVVNTEAFF. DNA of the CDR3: TGCGCCAGCAGCTTGGTGGTTAACACTGAAGCTTTCTTT.

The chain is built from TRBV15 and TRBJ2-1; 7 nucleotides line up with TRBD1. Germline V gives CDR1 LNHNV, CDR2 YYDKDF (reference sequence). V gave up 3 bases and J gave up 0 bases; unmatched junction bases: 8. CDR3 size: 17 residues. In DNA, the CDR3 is TGTGCCACCAGCAGGAACAGGGGTTTGAGCTCCTACAATGAGCAGTTCTTC. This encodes CATSRNRGLSSYNEQFF.

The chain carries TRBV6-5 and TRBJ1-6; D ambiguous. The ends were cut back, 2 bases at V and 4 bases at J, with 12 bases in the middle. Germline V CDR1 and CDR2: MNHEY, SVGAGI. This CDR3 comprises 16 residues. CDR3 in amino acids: CASSYPRVDYNSPLHF. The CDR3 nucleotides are TGTGCCAGCAGTTACCCTCGGGTGGATTATAATTCACCCCTCCACTTT.

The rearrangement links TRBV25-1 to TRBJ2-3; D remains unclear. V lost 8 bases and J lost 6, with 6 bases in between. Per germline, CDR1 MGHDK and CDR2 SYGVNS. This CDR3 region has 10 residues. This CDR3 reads CASGQDTQYF. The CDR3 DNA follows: TGTGCCAGCGGGCAGGATACGCAGTATTTT.

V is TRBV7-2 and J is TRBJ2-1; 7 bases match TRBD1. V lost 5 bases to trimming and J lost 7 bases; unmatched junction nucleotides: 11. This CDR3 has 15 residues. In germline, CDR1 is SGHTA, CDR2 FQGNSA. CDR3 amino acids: CASSPTGQARNEQFF. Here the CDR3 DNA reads TGTGCCAGCAGCCCCACCGGACAGGCAAGAAATGAGCAGTTCTTC.

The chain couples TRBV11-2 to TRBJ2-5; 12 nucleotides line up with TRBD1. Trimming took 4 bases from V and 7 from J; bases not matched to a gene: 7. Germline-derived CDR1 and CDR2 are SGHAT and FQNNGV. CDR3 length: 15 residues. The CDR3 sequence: CASSSGQGAYGTQYF. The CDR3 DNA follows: TGTGCCAGCAGCTCGGGACAGGGGGCATATGGGACCCAGTACTTC.

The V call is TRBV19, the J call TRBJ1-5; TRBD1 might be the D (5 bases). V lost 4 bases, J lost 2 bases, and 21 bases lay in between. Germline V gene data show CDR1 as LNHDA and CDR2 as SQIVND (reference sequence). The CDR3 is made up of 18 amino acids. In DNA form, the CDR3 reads TGTGCCAGTAGTAGAAAGGGGACCCTAAACGGGGGCAATCAGCCCCAGCATTTT. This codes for CASSRKGTLNGGNQPQHF.

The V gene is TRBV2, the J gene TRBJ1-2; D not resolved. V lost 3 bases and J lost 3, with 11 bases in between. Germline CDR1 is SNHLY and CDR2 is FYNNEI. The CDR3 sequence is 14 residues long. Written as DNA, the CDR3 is TGTGCCAGCAGTGAGGGGTCGTGGGACTATGGCTACACCTTC. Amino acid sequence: CASSEGSWDYGYTF.

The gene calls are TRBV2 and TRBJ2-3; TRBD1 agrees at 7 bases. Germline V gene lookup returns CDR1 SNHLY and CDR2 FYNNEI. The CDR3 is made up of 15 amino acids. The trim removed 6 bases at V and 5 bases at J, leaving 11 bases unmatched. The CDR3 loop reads CASRDTGAAKDTQYF. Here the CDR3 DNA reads TGTGCCAGCAGGGACACAGGGGCCGCGAAAGATACGCAGTATTTT.

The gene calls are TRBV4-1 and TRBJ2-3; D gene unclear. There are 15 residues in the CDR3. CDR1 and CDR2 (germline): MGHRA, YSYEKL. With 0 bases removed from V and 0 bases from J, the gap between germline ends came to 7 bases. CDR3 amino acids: CASSQDGRSTDTQYF. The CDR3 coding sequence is TGCGCCAGCAGCCAAGATGGTCGAAGCACAGATACGCAGTATTTT.

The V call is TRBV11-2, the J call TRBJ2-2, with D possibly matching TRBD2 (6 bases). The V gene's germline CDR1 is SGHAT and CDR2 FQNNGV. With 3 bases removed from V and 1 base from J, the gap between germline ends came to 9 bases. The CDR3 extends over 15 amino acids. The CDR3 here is CASSFSGVNTGELFF. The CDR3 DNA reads TGTGCCAGCAGCTTTTCGGGGGTGAACACCGGGGAGCTGTTTTTT.

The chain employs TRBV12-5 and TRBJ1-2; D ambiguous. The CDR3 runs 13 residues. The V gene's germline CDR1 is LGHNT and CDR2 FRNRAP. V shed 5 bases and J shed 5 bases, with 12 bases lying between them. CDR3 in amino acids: CASGGHGFYGYTF. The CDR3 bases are TGTGCTAGTGGTGGGCACGGATTTTATGGCTACACCTTC.

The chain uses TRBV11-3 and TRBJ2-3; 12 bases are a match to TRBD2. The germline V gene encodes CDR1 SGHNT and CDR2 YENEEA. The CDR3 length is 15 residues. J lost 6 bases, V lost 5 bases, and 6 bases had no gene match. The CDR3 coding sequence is TGTGCCAGCAGCCCCAGGACTAGCGGGGCGGATACGCAGTATTTT. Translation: CASSPRTSGADTQYF. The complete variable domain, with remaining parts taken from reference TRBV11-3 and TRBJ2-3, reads EAGVVQSPRYKIIEKKQPVAFWCNPISGHNTLYWYLQNLGQGPELLIRYENEEAVDDSQLPKDRFSAERLKGVDSTLKIQPAELGDSAVYLCASSPRTSGADTQYFGPGTRLTVL.

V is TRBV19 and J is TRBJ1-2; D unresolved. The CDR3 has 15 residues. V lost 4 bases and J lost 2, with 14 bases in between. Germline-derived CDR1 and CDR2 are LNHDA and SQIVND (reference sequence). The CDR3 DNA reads TGTGCCAGTAGTACAGATCCCGCCCCCAACTATGGCTACACCTTC. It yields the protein CASSTDPAPNYGYTF.

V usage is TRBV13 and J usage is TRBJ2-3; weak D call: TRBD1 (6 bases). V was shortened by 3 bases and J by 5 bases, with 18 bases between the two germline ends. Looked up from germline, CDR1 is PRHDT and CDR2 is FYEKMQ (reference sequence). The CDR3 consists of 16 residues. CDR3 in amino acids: CASSFLSGEIGDTQYF. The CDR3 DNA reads TGTGCCAGCAGCTTTTTGTCAGGGGAAATTGGAGATACGCAGTATTTT. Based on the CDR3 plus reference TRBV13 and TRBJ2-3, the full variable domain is AAGVIQSPRHLIKEKRETATLKCYPIPRHDTVYWYQQGPGQDPQFLISFYEKMQSDKGSIPDRFSAQQFSDYHSELNMSSLELGDSALYFCASSFLSGEIGDTQYFGPGTRLTVL.

The CDR3 DNA follows: TGTGCCAGCACCCCAGGGGCACCGGGTTCACCCCTCCACTTT. The encoded protein is CASTPGAPGSPLHF. This chain connects TRBV2 to TRBJ1-6; tentative D call: TRBD1 (6 bases). The CDR3 covers 14 residues. Per the germline V gene, CDR1 is SNHLY and CDR2 is FYNNEI. V was cut by 7 bases and J by 9 bases, with 16 bases left in between.